The 5 T cell receptor beta chains below come from one sample, sequenced in a study of beta chain features in type 1 diabetes. Study-level results: Significant though moderate, a shortening of TCRB CDR3s appeared in all four CD4+ subsets of Type 1 diabetes patients.

These receptors have no identified antigens. Sequenced material consisted of expressed TCRB transcripts (all of the isolated RNA was reverse transcribed). Assay used: immunoSEQ multiplex PCR; TCRdb lists only in-frame clones, some missing. The table has some 660,000 clones, around 15% seen once. The source material was naive CD4+ T cells from blood. Receptors were obtained from a young man with type 1 diabetes.

The rearrangement uses TRBV27 and TRBJ2-1, with D possibly TRBD2 on 6 matching bases. This CDR3 region has 14 residues. With 5 bases removed from V and 6 bases from J, the gap between germline ends came to 14 bases. Germline-derived CDR1 and CDR2 are MNHEY and SMNVEV (reference sequence). This chain's CDR3 is CASSHAGRGNEQFF. In DNA form, the CDR3 reads TGTGCCAGCAGTCATGCGGGGCGCGGCAATGAGCAGTTCTTC.

The chain is built from TRBV4-1 and TRBJ2-1; D possibly matches TRBD1 or TRBD2 (5 bases each). V was clipped by 3 bases and J by 5 bases, with 14 bases between them. CDR1 and CDR2 (germline): MGHRA, YSYEKL. The CDR3 contains 15 residues. The CDR3 DNA follows: TGCGCCAGCAGCCAGGGACCAATTACTAACAATGAGCAGTTCTTC. Its translation: CASSQGPITNNEQFF.

Points on this clone: Germline and junction disagree at one end, which may indicate a read error. This sequence joins TRBV30 and TRBJ1-5; no clear D. Germline V lookup: CDR1 GTSNPN, CDR2 SVGIG (reference sequence). The CDR3 runs to 15 residues. CDR3 sequence (DNA): TGTGCCTTGAGTGTACCCCAAGCGGGTTATCAGCCCCAGCATTTT. Translating it yields CALSVPQAGYQPQHF.

The gene calls are TRBV29-1 and TRBJ1-3; possibly TRBD1 for D (6 bases). V was clipped by 4 bases and J by 0 bases, with 10 bases between them. CDR1 is SQVTM, CDR2 ANQGSEA, per germline. The CDR3 loop spans 14 amino acids. The CDR3 sequence: CSVGGLLSGNTIYF. CDR3 DNA sequence: TGCAGCGTTGGGGGGCTACTCTCTGGAAACACCATATATTTT.

The rearrangement links TRBV25-1 to TRBJ1-6; D gene uncertain. V lost 3 bases, J lost 9 bases, and 12 bases lay in between. The CDR3 has 14 residues. The germline V gene encodes CDR1 MGHDK and CDR2 SYGVNS. CDR3 coding DNA: TGTGCCAGCAGTGAGATTAATGGGCCTTCACCCCTCCACTTT. This codes for CASSEINGPSPLHF.